A single sample is the source of the 14 T cell receptor beta chains below, sequenced in a study of type 1 regulatory T cells. Their specific antigens are unknown. Study observations and caveats: Compared with non-type 1 regulatory T cells, type 1 regulatory T cells showed a more restricted TCR repertoire.

TCRdb re-called the reads with MiXCR, one entry per CDR3 protein. The sample includes roughly 71,000 distinct CDR3 sequences, less than 25% of them seen just once. The specimen was cultured type 1 regulatory T (Tr1) cells, either the whole culture or a sorted fraction (not recorded which). These receptor sequences come from a human donor in good health.

This clonotype was detected only a few times. V is TRBV7-8 and J is TRBJ1-4; D not resolved. This CDR3 contains 12 residues. Germline CDR1 is SGHVS and CDR2 is FQNEAQ. V lost 1 base and J lost 7, with 4 bases in between. The CDR3: CASSLVPEKLFF. The DNA of the CDR3 is TGTGCCAGCAGCTTAGTGCCTGAAAAACTGTTTTTT.

This clonotype was observed a few times. The V and J genes are TRBV20-1 and TRBJ2-7; 13 positions match TRBD2. In germline, CDR1 is DFQATT, CDR2 SNEGSKA (reference sequence). V was pared by 6 bases and J by 8 bases, with 7 bases of the junction left unmatched. CDR3 length: 13 amino acids. In nucleotides, the CDR3 is TGCAGTGCCGGACTAGCGGGAGCCTTCCAGCAGTACTTC. It codes for CSAGLAGAFQQYF.

This clonotype has more than one count but fewer than ten. This sequence joins TRBV19 and TRBJ1-5, with TRBD1 matching over 9 bases. Germline V gene sequence: CDR1 LNHDA, CDR2 SQIVND (reference sequence). Trimming cost V 6 bases and J 2 bases; bases outside gene matches: 8. The CDR3 loop spans 16 amino acids. The chain's CDR3 is CASRTGTGSGNQPQHF. The CDR3 DNA follows: TGTGCCAGTAGGACCGGGACAGGGTCGGGCAATCAGCCCCAGCATTTT.

At least ten counts were recorded for this clonotype. This sequence joins TRBV5-1 and TRBJ1-5, with D uncertain. Trimming cost V 0 bases and J 5 bases, with 6 bases left between them. This CDR3 is built from 13 residues. The germline V gene has CDR1 SGHRS and CDR2 YFSETQ. In nucleotides, the CDR3 is TGCGCCAGCAGCTTGGACCCAGATCAGCCCCAGCATTTT. It translates to CASSLDPDQPQHF.

Turning to this clonotype: At one boundary the junction diverges from the germline segment, which might be a read error. The chain joins TRBV5-1 to TRBJ2-7; perhaps TRBD1 as D (5 bases). The CDR3 spans 12 residues. Germline CDR1 and CDR2: SGHRS and YFSETQ. This CDR3 is CASMTDSCEQYF. Here the CDR3 DNA reads TGCGCCAGCATGACAGACTCCTGCGAGCAGTACTTC.

This clonotype was counted once. The CDR3 sequence: CASSQGAGVRDTQYF. The CDR3 DNA follows: TGTGCCAGCAGCCAAGGGGCGGGAGTTAGAGATACGCAGTATTTT. The rearrangement links TRBV4-2 to TRBJ2-3; 7 bases agree with TRBD2. Germline CDR1 LGHNA, CDR2 YNFKEQ. With 1 base clipped from V and 5 bases from J, the junction kept 6 bases outside the gene matches. The CDR3 runs to 15 residues.

This clonotype was seen at least ten times. The chain uses TRBV5-1 and TRBJ1-3, with D unresolved. Germline CDR1 SGHRS, CDR2 YFSETQ. The CDR3 covers 15 residues. Trimming stripped 0 bases from V and 1 base from J, with 8 bases between. The CDR3 DNA sequence: TGCGCCAGCAGCTTGGCAGACCCGTCTGGAAACACCATATATTTT. Residues: CASSLADPSGNTIYF.

As concerns this clonotype: Relative to the germline gene, one junction end is altered; a read error may explain this. The genes are TRBV20-1 and TRBJ2-7, with no clear D. This CDR3 spans 13 amino acids. CDR1 DFQATT and CDR2 SNEGSKA come from the germline V gene (reference sequence). The DNA for the CDR3 is TGCAGTGCCAGAGGCGGACCCTCCTACGAGCAGTACTTC. As protein: CSARGGPSYEQYF.

This clonotype was observed a single time. This sequence joins TRBV29-1 and TRBJ2-5; D may be TRBD2 (5 bases). This CDR3 has 14 amino acids. The V end was cut by 5 bases, the J end by 4 bases, with 17 bases between. Germline lookup yields CDR1 SQVTM and CDR2 ANQGSEA. Here the CDR3 reads CSVTERDNRETQYF. Here the CDR3 DNA reads TGCAGCGTTACAGAACGGGATAACCGAGAGACCCAGTACTTC.

Ten or more counts support this clonotype. V gene TRBV5-1 combines with J gene TRBJ1-2, with 7 positions matching TRBD1. Germline V CDR1 and CDR2: SGHRS, YFSETQ. CDR3 length: 14 amino acids. The V gene end was trimmed by 3 bases and the J gene end by 3 bases; junction bases not matched to a gene: 5. The CDR3 region has the DNA TGCGCCAGCAGCTGGACCACAGGGGACTATGGCTACACCTTC. This gives the protein CASSWTTGDYGYTF.

This clonotype occurred a few times. The chain has TRBV19 and TRBJ2-2; the D is unclear. This CDR3 has 13 amino acids. V lost 6 bases and J 1 base, leaving 6 bases between the germline ends. CDR1 is LNHDA and CDR2 is SQIVND in the germline V gene (reference sequence). As DNA, the CDR3 is TGTGCCAGTAGCACAAGGAACACCGGGGAGCTGTTTTTT. Amino acids: CASSTRNTGELFF.

This clonotype was observed a few times. The chain is built from TRBV5-1 and TRBJ1-5, with no clear D. This CDR3 has 13 residues. Germline V gene lookup returns CDR1 SGHRS and CDR2 YFSETQ. With 4 bases removed from V and 6 bases from J, the gap between germline ends came to 11 bases. DNA of the CDR3: TGCGCCAGCAGCCTGGAAGTGGGTCAGCCCCAGCATTTT. Protein sequence: CASSLEVGQPQHF. The full variable domain, with the rest looked up from reference TRBV5-1 and TRBJ1-5, is KAGVTQTPRYLIKTRGQQVTLSCSPISGHRSVSWYQQTPGQGLQFLFEYFSETQRNKGNFPGRFSGRQFSNSRSEMNVSTLELGDSALYLCASSLEVGQPQHFGDGTRLSIL.

This chain connects TRBV5-1 to TRBJ2-2, with 7 bases identical to TRBD2. The CDR3 runs 13 residues. Germline V gives CDR1 SGHRS, CDR2 YFSETQ. V gave up 2 bases and J gave up 10 bases; unmatched junction bases: 5. The CDR3 DNA follows: TGCGCCAGCAGCTTTAAGCGGGATGTGGAGCTGTTTTTT. It is translated as CASSFKRDVELFF.

This chain uses TRBV12-3 or TRBV12-4 with TRBJ2-1; a weak D match, TRBD1 (5 bases). V shed 5 bases and J shed 7 bases, with 9 bases lying between them. The CDR3 loop spans 12 amino acids. The CDR3 reads CASSIGQNEQFF. The CDR3 coding sequence is TGTGCCAGCAGTATTGGACAAAATGAGCAGTTCTTC.